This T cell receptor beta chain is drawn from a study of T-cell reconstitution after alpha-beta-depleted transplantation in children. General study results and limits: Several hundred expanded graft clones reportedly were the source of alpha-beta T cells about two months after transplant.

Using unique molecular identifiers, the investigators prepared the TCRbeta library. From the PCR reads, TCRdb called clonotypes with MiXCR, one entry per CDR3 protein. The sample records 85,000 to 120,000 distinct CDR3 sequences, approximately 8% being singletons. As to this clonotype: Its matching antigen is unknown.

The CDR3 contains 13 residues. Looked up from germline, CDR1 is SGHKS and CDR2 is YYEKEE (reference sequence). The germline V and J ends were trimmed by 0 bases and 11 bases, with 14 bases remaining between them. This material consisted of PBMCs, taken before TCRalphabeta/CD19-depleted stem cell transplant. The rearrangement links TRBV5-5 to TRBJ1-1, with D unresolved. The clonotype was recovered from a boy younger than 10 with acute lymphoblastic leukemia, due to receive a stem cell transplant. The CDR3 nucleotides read TGTGCCAGCAGCTTGGCCCGAGAGGGTACGGCTTTCTTT. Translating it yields CASSLAREGTAFF.